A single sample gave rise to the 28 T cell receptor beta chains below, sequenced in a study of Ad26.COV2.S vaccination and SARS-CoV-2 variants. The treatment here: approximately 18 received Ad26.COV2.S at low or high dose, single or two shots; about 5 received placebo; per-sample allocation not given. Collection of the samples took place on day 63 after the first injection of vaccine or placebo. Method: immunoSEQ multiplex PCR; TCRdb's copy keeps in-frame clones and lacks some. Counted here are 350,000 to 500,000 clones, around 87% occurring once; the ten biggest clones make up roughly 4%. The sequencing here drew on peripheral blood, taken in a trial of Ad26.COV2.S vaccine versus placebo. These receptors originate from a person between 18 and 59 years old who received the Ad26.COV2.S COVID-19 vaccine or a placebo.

The CDR3 spells CAWSVNEKLFF. The CDR3 DNA reads TGTGCCTGGAGTGTGAATGAAAAACTGTTTTTT. The rearrangement links TRBV30 to TRBJ1-4; no clear D gene. The CDR3 totals 11 residues. V lost 0 bases and J lost 5, with 1 base in between. Germline V lookup: CDR1 GTSNPN, CDR2 SVGIG (reference sequence).

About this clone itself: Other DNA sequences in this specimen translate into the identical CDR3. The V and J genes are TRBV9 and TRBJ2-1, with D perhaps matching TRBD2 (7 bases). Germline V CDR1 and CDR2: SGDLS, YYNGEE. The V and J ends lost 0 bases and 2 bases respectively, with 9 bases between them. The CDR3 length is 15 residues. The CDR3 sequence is CASSVGGGAYNEQFF. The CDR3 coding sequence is TGTGCCAGCAGCGTAGGAGGGGGGGCCTACAATGAGCAGTTCTTC.

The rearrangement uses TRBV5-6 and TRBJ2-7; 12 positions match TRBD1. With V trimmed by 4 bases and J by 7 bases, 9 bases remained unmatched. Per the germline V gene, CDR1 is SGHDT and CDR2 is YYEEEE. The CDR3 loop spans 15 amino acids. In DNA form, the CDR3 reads TGTGCCAGCAGCATCCCCGGGACAGGGGGCTTTGAGCAGTACTTC. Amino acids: CASSIPGTGGFEQYF.

CDR3 protein: CASSFRGGYEQYF. CDR3 nucleotides: TGTGCCAGCAGCTTCAGGGGAGGCTACGAGCAGTACTTC. The rearrangement uses TRBV5-6 and TRBJ2-7; D tentatively reads TRBD1 or TRBD2 (6 bases each). The ends were cut back, 2 bases at V and 3 bases at J, with 9 bases in the middle. Germline-derived CDR1 and CDR2 are SGHDT and YYEEEE. The CDR3 has 13 residues.

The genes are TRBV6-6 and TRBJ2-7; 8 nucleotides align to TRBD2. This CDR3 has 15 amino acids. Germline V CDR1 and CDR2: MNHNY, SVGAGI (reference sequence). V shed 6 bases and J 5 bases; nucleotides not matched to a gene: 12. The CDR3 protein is CASSRRSLAGNEQYF. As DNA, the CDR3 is TGTGCCAGCAGCCGGCGTTCGCTAGCGGGTAACGAGCAGTACTTC.

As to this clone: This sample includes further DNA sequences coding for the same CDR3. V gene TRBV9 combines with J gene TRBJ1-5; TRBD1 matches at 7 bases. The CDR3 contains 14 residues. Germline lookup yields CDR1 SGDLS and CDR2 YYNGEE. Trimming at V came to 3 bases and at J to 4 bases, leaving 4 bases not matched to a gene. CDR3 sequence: CASSGGGANQPQHF. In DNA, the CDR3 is TGTGCCAGCAGCGGAGGGGGCGCAAATCAGCCCCAGCATTTT.

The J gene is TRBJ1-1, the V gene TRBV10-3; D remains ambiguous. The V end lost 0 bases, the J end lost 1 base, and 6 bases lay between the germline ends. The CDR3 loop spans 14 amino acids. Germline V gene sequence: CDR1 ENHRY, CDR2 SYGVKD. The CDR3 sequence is CAISESGRNTEAFF. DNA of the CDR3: TGTGCCATCAGTGAGTCTGGACGGAACACTGAAGCTTTCTTT.

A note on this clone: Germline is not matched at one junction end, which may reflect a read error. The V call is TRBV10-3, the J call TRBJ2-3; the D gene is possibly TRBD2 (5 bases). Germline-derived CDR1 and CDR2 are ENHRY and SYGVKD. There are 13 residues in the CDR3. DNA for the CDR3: TGTGCCATCAGTACGGGGTTAACAGATGCGCAGTATTTT. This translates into CAISTGLTDAQYF.

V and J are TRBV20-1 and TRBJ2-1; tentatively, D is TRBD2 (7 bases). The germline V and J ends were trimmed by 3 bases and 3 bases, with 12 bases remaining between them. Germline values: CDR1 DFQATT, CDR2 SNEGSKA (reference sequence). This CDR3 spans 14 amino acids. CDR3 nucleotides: TGCAGTGCTAGTCCCGGGGGGCACTACAATGAGCAGTTCTTC. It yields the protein CSASPGGHYNEQFF.

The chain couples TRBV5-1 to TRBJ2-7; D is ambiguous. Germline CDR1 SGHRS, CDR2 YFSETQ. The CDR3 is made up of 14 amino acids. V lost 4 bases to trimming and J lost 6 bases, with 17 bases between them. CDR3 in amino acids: CASSLRTAPSEQYF. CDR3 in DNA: TGCGCCAGCAGCCTTCGAACGGCTCCCTCCGAGCAGTACTTC.

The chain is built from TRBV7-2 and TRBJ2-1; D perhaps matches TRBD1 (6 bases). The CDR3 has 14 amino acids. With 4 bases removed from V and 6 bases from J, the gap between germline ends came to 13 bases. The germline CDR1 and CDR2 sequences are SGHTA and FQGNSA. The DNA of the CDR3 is TGTGCCAGCAGCTCCGGACAGTTTTCCAATGAGCAGTTCTTC. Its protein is CASSSGQFSNEQFF.

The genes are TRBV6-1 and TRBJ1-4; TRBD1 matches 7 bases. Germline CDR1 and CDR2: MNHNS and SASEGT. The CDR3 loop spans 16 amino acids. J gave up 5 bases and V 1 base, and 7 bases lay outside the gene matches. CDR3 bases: TGTGCCAGCAGTGAAGGAGGTGGCAGGGGGAATGAAAAACTGTTTTTT. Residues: CASSEGGGRGNEKLFF.

CDR3 sequence reads: CASSRGASGTYEQYF. The DNA for the CDR3 is TGTGCCAGCAGCAGAGGGGCTAGCGGAACTTACGAGCAGTACTTC. This chain connects TRBV7-2 to TRBJ2-7; the match to TRBD2 covers 7 bases. CDR1 is SGHTA, CDR2 FQGNSA, per germline. The CDR3 is 15 residues long. V lost 5 bases and J lost 4; bases outside the gene matches: 11.

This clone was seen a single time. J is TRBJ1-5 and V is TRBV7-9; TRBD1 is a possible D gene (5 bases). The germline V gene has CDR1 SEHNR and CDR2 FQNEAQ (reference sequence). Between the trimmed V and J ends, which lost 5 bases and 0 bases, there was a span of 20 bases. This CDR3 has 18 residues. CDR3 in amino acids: CASSPEGSAAYSNQPQHF. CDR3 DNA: TGTGCCAGCAGCCCCGAGGGGAGTGCGGCCTATAGCAATCAGCCCCAGCATTTT.

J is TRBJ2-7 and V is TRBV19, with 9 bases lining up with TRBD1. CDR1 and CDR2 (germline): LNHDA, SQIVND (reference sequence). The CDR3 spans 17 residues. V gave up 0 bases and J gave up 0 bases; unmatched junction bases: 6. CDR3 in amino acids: CASSIDQPGQGSYEQYF. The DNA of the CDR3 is TGTGCCAGTAGTATAGACCAACCGGGACAGGGCTCCTACGAGCAGTACTTC.

CDR3 in amino acids: CAWTRGYSGANVLTF. DNA for the CDR3: TGTGCCTGGACCAGGGGGTACTCTGGGGCCAACGTCCTGACTTTC. The rearrangement joins TRBV30 to TRBJ2-6; 7 bases are shared with TRBD1. Germline-derived CDR1 and CDR2 are GTSNPN and SVGIG (reference sequence). The V gene end was trimmed by 4 bases and the J gene end by 0 bases; junction bases not matched to a gene: 3. The CDR3 runs 15 residues. The full variable domain, its missing parts supplied by reference TRBV30 and TRBJ2-6, is SQTIHQWPATLVQPVGSPLSLECTVEGTSNPNLYWYRQAAGRGLQLLFYSVGIGQISSEVPQNLSASRPQDRQFILSSKKLLLSDSGFYLCAWTRGYSGANVLTFGAGSRLTVL.

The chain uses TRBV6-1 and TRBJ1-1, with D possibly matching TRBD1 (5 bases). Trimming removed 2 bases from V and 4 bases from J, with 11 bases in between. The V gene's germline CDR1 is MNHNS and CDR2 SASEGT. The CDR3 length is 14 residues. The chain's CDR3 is CASSELGGTTEAFF. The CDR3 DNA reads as TGTGCCAGCAGTGAATTGGGGGGGACCACTGAAGCTTTCTTT.

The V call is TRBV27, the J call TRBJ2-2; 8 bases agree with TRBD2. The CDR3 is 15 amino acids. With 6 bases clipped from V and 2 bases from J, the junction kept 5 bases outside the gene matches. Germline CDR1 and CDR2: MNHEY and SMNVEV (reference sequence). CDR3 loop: CASRRGAVNTGELFF. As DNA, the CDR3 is TGTGCCAGCAGGCGGGGGGCCGTAAACACCGGGGAGCTGTTTTTT.

For the CDR3, the DNA is TGCAGTGCTACAGCCCATCGAGGGGCTTTCTTT. Protein sequence: CSATAHRGAFF. The V and J genes are TRBV20-1 and TRBJ1-1, with D uncertain. Trimming removed 4 bases from V and 11 bases from J, with 14 bases in between. Germline V lookup: CDR1 DFQATT, CDR2 SNEGSKA (reference sequence). The CDR3 spans 11 residues.

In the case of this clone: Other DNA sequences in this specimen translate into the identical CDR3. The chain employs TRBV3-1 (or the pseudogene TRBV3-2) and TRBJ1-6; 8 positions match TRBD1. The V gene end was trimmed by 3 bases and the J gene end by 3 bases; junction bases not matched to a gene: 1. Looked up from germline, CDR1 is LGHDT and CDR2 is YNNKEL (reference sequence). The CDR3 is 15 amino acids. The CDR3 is CASSQTGDYNSPLHF. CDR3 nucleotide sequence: TGTGCCAGCAGCCAGACAGGGGACTATAATTCACCCCTCCACTTT.

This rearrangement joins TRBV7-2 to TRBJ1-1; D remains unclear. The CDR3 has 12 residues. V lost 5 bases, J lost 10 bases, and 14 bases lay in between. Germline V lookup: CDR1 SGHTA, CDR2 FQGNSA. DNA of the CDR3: TGTGCCAGCAGCACCCGGCGGATGGGAGCTTTCTTT. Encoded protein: CASSTRRMGAFF.

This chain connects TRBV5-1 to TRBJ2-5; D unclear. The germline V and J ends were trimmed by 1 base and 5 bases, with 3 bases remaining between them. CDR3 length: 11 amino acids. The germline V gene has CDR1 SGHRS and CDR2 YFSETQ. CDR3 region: CASSLSETQYF. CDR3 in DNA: TGCGCCAGCAGCTTGTCGGAGACCCAGTACTTC.

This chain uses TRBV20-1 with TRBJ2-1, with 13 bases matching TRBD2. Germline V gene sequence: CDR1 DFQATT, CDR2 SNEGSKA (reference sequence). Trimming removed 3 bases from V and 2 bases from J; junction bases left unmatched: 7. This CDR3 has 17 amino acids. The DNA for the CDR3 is TGCAGTGCTAGTAGACTAGCGGGGGGTCCTGCCTACAATGAGCAGTTCTTC. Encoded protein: CSASRLAGGPAYNEQFF.

The CDR3, as DNA: TGTGCCAGTAGCCGGGACAGGGAAGGGTACGAGCAGTACTTC. Its protein product is CASSRDREGYEQYF. The chain uses TRBV19 and TRBJ2-7; 9 bases map to TRBD1. J lost 4 bases, V lost 6 bases, and 7 bases had no gene match. In germline, CDR1 is LNHDA, CDR2 SQIVND (reference sequence). This CDR3 has 14 amino acids.

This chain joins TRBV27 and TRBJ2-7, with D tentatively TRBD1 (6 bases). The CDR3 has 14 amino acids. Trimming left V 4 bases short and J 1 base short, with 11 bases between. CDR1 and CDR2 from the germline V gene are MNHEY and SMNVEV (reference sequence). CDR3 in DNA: TGTGCCAGCAGTTACTACAGGGAATCCTACGAGCAGTACTTC. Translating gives CASSYYRESYEQYF.

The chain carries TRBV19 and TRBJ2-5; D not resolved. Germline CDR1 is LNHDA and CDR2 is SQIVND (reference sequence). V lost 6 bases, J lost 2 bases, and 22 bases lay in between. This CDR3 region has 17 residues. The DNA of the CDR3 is TGTGCCAGTAGAAAAGGCTGGTCAGGCCGACTGCAAGAGACCCAGTACTTC. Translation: CASRKGWSGRLQETQYF.

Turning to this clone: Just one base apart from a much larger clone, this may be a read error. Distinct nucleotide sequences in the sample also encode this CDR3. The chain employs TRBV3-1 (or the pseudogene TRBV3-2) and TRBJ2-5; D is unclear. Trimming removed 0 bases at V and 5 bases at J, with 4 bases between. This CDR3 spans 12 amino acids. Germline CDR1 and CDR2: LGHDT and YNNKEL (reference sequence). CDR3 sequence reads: CASSQDLETQYF. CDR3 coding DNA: TGTGCCAGCAGCCAAGATCTGGAGACCCAGTACTTC.

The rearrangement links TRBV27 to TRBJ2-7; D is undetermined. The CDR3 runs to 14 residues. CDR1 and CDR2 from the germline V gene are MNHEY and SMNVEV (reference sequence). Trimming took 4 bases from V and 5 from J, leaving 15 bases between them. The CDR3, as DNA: TGTGCCAGCAGTTCGGTAGCAGACCTCCACGAGCAGTACTTC. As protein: CASSSVADLHEQYF.